One T cell receptor beta chain is described in this entry. Its specificity is unknown. TCRdb reprocessed the reads with MiXCR, giving one entry per CDR3 protein. The table has 300,000 to 450,000 distinct CDR3 sequences, around 18% seen once. The data were taken from a study of T cell repertoires in cytomegalovirus infection. Background on the study: Both a matching HLA type and CMV infection were indicated by public TCR beta signatures. The study's findings and limits: Summed frequency of public TCR beta families distinguished CMV carriers with the relevant HLA. Predominance within the ex vivo response was attributable to HLA-C-restricted CMV-specific TCR beta clonotypes.

CDR1 and CDR2 from the germline V gene are LGHNA and YSLEER. V dropped 1 base and J dropped 6; count of bases not matched to a gene: 7. This CDR3 has 15 amino acids. The chain joins TRBV4-3 to TRBJ1-1; TRBD1 matches 8 bases. The sample comprised PBMCs. This sequence originates from a human donor in good health (CMV status not recorded). Some clones in this sample may be carry-over from other donors' samples. The CDR3 coding sequence is TGCGCCAGCAGCCAAGGGAGGGCCAGGGGGCCTGAAGCTTTCTTT. Translated, it gives CASSQGRARGPEAFF.